This TCR beta chain was captured by sequencing in a study of CD8+CD57+ T cells in acquired aplastic anemia. Study-wide background: Quantities of DNA derived from sorted CD4+ and CD8+ cells averaged 3.2 ug.

The template used for profiling TCR beta VDJ and CDR3 was genomic DNA. TCRdb re-called the reads with MiXCR, one entry per CDR3 protein. The repertoire has just over 400,000 distinct CDR3 sequences, 65% to 80% of them found once; the top ten carry 4%. The TCR sequence derives from a human donor in good health, serving as a control. Source material: sorted CD4+, CD8+, or CD8+CD57+ T cells (not recorded which) from PBMCs.

The CDR3: CASSEGRDTKQYF. The CDR3 DNA follows: TGTGCCAGCAGCGAGGGCCGGGACACTAAACAGTACTTC. The V gene is TRBV7-3, the J gene TRBJ2-5; D may be TRBD1 (6 bases). The CDR3 consists of 13 residues. The germline V gene encodes CDR1 SGHTA and CDR2 FQGTGA. The V gene lost 5 bases and the J gene lost 11 bases, with 18 bases spanning the gap.